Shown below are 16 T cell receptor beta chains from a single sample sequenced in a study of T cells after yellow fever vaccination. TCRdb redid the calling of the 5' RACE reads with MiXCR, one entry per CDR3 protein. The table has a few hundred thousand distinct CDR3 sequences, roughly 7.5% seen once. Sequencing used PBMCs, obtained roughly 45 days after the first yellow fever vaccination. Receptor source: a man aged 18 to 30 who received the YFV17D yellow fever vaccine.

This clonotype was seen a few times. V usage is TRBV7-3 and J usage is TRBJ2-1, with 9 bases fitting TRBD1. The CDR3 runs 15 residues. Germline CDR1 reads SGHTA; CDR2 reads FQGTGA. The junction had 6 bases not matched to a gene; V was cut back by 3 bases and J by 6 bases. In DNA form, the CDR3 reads TGTGCCAGCAGCTTCACAGGGGGCTTAGGCAATGAGCAGTTCTTC. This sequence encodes CASSFTGGLGNEQFF.

CDR3 in amino acids: CATSRGGSPLVGGTNEKLFF. The CDR3 nucleotides are TGTGCCACCAGCAGAGGGGGAAGCCCCCTTGTTGGGGGTACTAATGAAAAACTGTTTTTT. This chain joins TRBV15 and TRBJ1-4, with D perhaps TRBD1 (5 bases). Trimming took off 1 base at V and 2 bases at J, with 23 bases between the two ends. CDR3 size: 20 residues. Germline V CDR1 and CDR2: LNHNV, YYDKDF (reference sequence). The full variable domain, in which reference TRBV15 and TRBJ1-4 provide the parts outside the CDR3, is DAMVIQNPRYQVTQFGKPVTLSCSQTLNHNVMYWYQQKSSQAPKLLFHYYDKDFNNEADTPDNFQSRRPNTSFCFLDIRSPGLGDTAMYLCATSRGGSPLVGGTNEKLFFGSGTQLSVL.

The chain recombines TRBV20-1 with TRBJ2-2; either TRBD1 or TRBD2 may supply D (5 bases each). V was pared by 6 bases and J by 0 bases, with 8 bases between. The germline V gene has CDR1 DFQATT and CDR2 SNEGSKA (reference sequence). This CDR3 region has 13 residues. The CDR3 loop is CSAGTPNTGELFF. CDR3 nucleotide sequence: TGCAGTGCCGGGACCCCGAACACCGGGGAGCTGTTTTTT.

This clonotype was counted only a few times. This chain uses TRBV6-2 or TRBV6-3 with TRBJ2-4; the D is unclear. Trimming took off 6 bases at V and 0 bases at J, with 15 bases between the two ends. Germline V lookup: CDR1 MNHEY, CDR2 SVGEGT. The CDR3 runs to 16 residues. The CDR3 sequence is CASSLRVIGAKNIQYF. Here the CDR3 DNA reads TGTGCCAGCAGCCTCCGTGTGATCGGAGCCAAAAACATTCAGTACTTC.

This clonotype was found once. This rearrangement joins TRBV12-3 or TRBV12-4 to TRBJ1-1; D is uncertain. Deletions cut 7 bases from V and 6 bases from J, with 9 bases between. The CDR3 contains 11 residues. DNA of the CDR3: TGTGCCAGCATTTCATTGGCTGAAGCTTTCTTT. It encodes CASISLAEAFF.

CDR3: CASSRTGITNTGELFF. The CDR3 DNA is TGTGCCAGCAGCCGCACAGGAATCACGAACACCGGGGAGCTGTTTTTT. The genes are TRBV6-1 and TRBJ2-2, with D maybe TRBD1 (5 bases). The ends were cut back, 6 bases at V and 0 bases at J, with 14 bases in the middle. This CDR3 spans 16 amino acids. The germline gives CDR1 MNHNS, CDR2 SASEGT.

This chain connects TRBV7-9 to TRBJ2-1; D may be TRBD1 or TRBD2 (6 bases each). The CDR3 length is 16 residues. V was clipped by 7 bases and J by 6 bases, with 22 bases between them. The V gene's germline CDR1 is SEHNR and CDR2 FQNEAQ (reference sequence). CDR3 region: CASTLRGAAPTNEQFF. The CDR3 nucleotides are TGTGCCAGCACCCTAAGGGGGGCTGCCCCGACCAATGAGCAGTTCTTC.

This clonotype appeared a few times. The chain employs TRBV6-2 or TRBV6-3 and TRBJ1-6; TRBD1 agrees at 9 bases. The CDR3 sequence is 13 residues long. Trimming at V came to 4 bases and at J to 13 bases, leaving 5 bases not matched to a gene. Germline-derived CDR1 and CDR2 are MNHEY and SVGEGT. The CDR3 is CASSWTGDAPLHF. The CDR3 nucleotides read TGTGCCAGCAGTTGGACAGGGGACGCTCCCCTCCACTTT.

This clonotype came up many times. The DNA of the CDR3 is TGCGCCAGCAGCTTGGACAAAGGCACAGATACGCAGTATTTT. Its translation is CASSLDKGTDTQYF. The chain has TRBV5-1 and TRBJ2-3; D uncertain. This CDR3 contains 14 residues. V was cut by 0 bases and J by 1 base, with 6 bases left in between. Germline V lookup: CDR1 SGHRS, CDR2 YFSETQ.

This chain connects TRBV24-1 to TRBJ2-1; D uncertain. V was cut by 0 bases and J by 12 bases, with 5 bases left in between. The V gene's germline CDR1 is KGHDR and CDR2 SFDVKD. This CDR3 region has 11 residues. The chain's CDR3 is CATSDLLGQFF. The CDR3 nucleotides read TGTGCCACCAGTGATTTGCTAGGGCAGTTCTTC.

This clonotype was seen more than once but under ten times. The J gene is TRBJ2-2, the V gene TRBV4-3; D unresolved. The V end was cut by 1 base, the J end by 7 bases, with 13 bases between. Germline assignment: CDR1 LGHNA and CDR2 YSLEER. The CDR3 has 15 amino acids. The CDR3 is CASSQAAARIGELFF. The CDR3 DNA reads TGCGCCAGCAGCCAAGCCGCAGCTAGAATCGGGGAGCTGTTTTTT.

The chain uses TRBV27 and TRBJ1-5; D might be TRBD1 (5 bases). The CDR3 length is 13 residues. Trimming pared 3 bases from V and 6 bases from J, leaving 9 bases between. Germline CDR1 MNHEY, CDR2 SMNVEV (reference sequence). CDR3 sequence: CASSFSGSQPQHF. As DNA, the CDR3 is TGTGCCAGCAGTTTCTCAGGGTCTCAGCCCCAGCATTTT.

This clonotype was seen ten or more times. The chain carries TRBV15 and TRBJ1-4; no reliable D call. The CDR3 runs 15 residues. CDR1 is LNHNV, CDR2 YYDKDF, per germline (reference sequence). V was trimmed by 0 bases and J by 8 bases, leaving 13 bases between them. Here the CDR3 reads CATSREFDYGEKLFF. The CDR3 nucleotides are TGTGCCACCAGCAGAGAATTTGATTACGGGGAAAAACTGTTTTTT.

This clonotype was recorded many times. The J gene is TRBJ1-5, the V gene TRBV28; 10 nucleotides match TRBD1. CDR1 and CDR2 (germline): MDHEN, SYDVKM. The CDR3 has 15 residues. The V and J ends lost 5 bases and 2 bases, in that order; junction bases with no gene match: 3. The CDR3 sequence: CASSLTGGRNQPQHF. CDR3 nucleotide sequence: TGTGCCAGCAGTCTGACAGGGGGCCGCAATCAGCCCCAGCATTTT.

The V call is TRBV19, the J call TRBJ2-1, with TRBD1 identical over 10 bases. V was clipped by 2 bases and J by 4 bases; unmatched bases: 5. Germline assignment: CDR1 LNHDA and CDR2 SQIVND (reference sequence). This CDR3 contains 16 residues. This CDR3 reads CASSIWTGGFYNEQFF. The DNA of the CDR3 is TGTGCCAGTAGTATATGGACAGGGGGTTTTTACAATGAGCAGTTCTTC.

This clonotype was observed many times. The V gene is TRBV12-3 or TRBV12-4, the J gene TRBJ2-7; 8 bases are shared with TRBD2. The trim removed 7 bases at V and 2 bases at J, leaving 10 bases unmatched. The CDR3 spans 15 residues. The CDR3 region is CASNWLGRGAYEQYF. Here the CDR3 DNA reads TGTGCCAGCAACTGGTTGGGGCGGGGGGCCTACGAGCAGTACTTC.